This TCR beta chain originates from a study of blood T cell repertoires in COVID-19. For the study at large: COVID-19 samples, acute and convalescent, were from the United States, Italy and Spain. PBMCs, B-cell-depleted T cells, or T cells provided the cDNA or gDNA that made up the material.

Trimming took off 0 bases at V and 1 base at J, with 12 bases between the two ends. CDR3 length: 16 residues. CDR1 is SGDLS, CDR2 YYNGEE, per germline. TCRdb's table, derived via immunoSEQ multiplex PCR, lists solely in-frame clones and lacks some. The table includes around 200,000 clones, about 83% detected once. The sequence was collected from a man between 18 and 29 years old with active or convalescent COVID-19. The sequencing input was peripheral blood. The genes are TRBV9 and TRBJ2-3; perhaps TRBD2 as D (5 bases). The CDR3 region has the DNA TGTGCCAGCAGCGTAGGTCAAAAGGGAGGCACAGATACGCAGTATTTT. Its protein product is CASSVGQKGGTDTQYF. The full variable domain, in which reference TRBV9 and TRBJ2-3 provide the parts outside the CDR3, is DSGVTQTPKHLITATGQRVTLRCSPRSGDLSVYWYQQSLDQGLQFLIQYYNGEERAKGNILERFSAQQFPDLHSELNLSSLELGDSALYFCASSVGQKGGTDTQYFGPGTRLTVL.